A single sample gave rise to the 22 T cell receptor beta chains below, sequenced in a study of T cells in tuberculosis. Thawed, overnight-rested PBMC were stained with GMM-loaded CD1B tetramer, viability dye and anti-CD3, then sorted. The lipid loaded on the CD1B tetramers was C32 glucose monomycolate from Rhodococcus equi. Using immunoSEQ multiplex PCR, the repertoire was profiled, and TCRdb retains in-frame clones only, with some absent. The table has 55,000 to 70,000 clones, 81% seen once. Sequenced input: CD1b-GMM tetramer-negative cells sorted from PBMCs. These receptors were collected from an adult woman with latent tuberculosis.

This CDR3 reads CASRRSGITDTQYF. CDR3 coding DNA: TGTGCCAGCAGACGTTCAGGGATCACAGATACGCAGTATTTT. The V call is TRBV27, the J call TRBJ2-3, with D possibly being TRBD1 (5 bases). Per germline, CDR1 MNHEY and CDR2 SMNVEV (reference sequence). Trimming shortened V by 6 bases and J by 2 bases, and 12 bases separated the two germline ends. This CDR3 is 14 amino acids long.

The gene calls are TRBV11-1 and TRBJ2-1; D may be TRBD2 (6 bases). This CDR3 contains 17 residues. Germline V lookup: CDR1 SGHAT, CDR2 FQDESV (reference sequence). The germline V and J ends were trimmed by 5 bases and 9 bases, with 26 bases remaining between them. CDR3 in amino acids: CASSHAGRRTSSGEQFF. The CDR3 DNA is TGTGCCAGCAGCCACGCGGGGAGGCGGACCTCTAGTGGTGAGCAGTTCTTC.

This clone was counted a few times. This sequence joins TRBV2 and TRBJ1-2; D perhaps matches TRBD1 (5 bases). V was cut by 6 bases and J by 1 base, with 12 bases left in between. Germline V CDR1 and CDR2: SNHLY, FYNNEI. The CDR3 extends over 14 amino acids. Written as DNA, the CDR3 is TGTGCCAGCAGGCAGGGTGCGATTAACTATGGCTACACCTTC. Residues: CASRQGAINYGYTF.

The chain links TRBV2 to TRBJ1-4; D unresolved. Trimming took 1 base from V and 5 from J, leaving 8 bases between them. The CDR3 loop spans 14 amino acids. Looked up from germline, CDR1 is SNHLY and CDR2 is FYNNEI. CDR3 nucleotides: TGTGCCAGCAGTGAAGGGACTGAGAATGAAAAACTGTTTTTT. It translates to CASSEGTENEKLFF.

The V call is TRBV2, the J call TRBJ1-1, with a possible D match to TRBD1 (6 bases). In germline, CDR1 is SNHLY, CDR2 FYNNEI. Trimming removed 6 bases at V and 0 bases at J, with 11 bases between. The CDR3 has 14 residues. In DNA, the CDR3 is TGTGCCAGCAGGCCAGGACAGTTGAACACTGAAGCTTTCTTT. Amino acid sequence: CASRPGQLNTEAFF.

This chain links TRBV9 with TRBJ2-3, with 11 bases fitting TRBD2. J was trimmed by 0 bases and V by 4 bases; bases with no gene match: 4. The CDR3 extends over 16 amino acids. Germline values: CDR1 SGDLS, CDR2 YYNGEE. Here the CDR3 DNA reads TGTGCCAGCAGCCCTCGACTAGCGGGAAGCACAGATACGCAGTATTTT. This sequence encodes CASSPRLAGSTDTQYF.

This chain connects TRBV27 to TRBJ2-7, with no clear D. The V end lost 2 bases, the J end lost 5 bases, and 13 bases lay between the germline ends. CDR1 MNHEY and CDR2 SMNVEV come from the germline V gene (reference sequence). This CDR3 contains 14 residues. The CDR3 DNA reads TGTGCCAGCAGTTTACGCAGTTTGGGCAACGAGCAGTACTTC. Translation gives CASSLRSLGNEQYF.

J is TRBJ1-4 and V is TRBV5-1, with 8 nucleotides matching TRBD1. V dropped 2 bases and J dropped 7; count of bases not matched to a gene: 10. This CDR3 is 16 amino acids long. Germline loops: CDR1 SGHRS, CDR2 YFSETQ. CDR3 nucleotides: TGCGCCAGCAGCTTATTTGCAGGGGGCTCCGGTGAAAAACTGTTTTTT. It specifies CASSLFAGGSGEKLFF.

The V gene is TRBV19, the J gene TRBJ2-7; D is possibly TRBD1 (5 bases). Trimming took 1 base from V and 3 from J, leaving 10 bases between them. Germline CDR1 and CDR2: LNHDA and SQIVND (reference sequence). The CDR3 runs 14 residues. The DNA for the CDR3 is TGTGCCAGTAGTATAGCTCTGACAGACTACGAGCAGTACTTC. Its translation is CASSIALTDYEQYF.

This clone was counted a few times. The V call is TRBV29-1, the J call TRBJ2-1, with D maybe TRBD2 (6 bases). This CDR3 is 14 amino acids long. Per the germline V gene, CDR1 is SQVTM and CDR2 is ANQGSEA. Trimming pared 4 bases from V and 5 bases from J, leaving 15 bases between. The CDR3 DNA follows: TGCAGCGTTGTTGTAATAGCGGTAAACAATGAGCAGTTCTTC. The encoded protein is CSVVVIAVNNEQFF.

This clone appeared once. The rearrangement uses TRBV2 and TRBJ1-5; maybe TRBD1 (6 bases). The germline V gene has CDR1 SNHLY and CDR2 FYNNEI. The CDR3 length is 14 residues. The V and J ends lost 5 bases and 6 bases respectively, with 14 bases between them. The CDR3 loop is CASSLRGGGQPQHF. The CDR3 DNA reads as TGTGCCAGCAGTTTGAGGGGGGGCGGTCAGCCCCAGCATTTT.

The rearrangement links TRBV6-6 to TRBJ2-1, with 11 bases that match TRBD2. J lost 6 bases, V lost 5 bases, and 6 bases had no gene match. This CDR3 has 15 amino acids. Germline V CDR1 and CDR2: MNHNY, SVGAGI (reference sequence). CDR3 sequence (DNA): TGTGCCAGCAGTGTTATAGCGGGAGGGGGCAATGAGCAGTTCTTC. Encoded protein: CASSVIAGGGNEQFF.

The rearrangement joins TRBV7-2 to TRBJ2-2; 10 bases line up with TRBD2. The germline V gene has CDR1 SGHTA and CDR2 FQGNSA. This CDR3 spans 17 amino acids. V shed 6 bases and J 8 bases; nucleotides not matched to a gene: 15. The CDR3 sequence is CASRFSGGPTSLGELFF. The CDR3 DNA sequence: TGTGCCAGCAGGTTTAGCGGGGGGCCTACCAGCTTGGGGGAGCTGTTTTTT.

The chain combines TRBV7-6 with TRBJ2-2; D is uncertain. V lost 3 bases to trimming and J lost 6 bases, with 5 bases between them. CDR1 and CDR2 (germline): SGHVS, FNYEAQ. There are 12 residues in the CDR3. CDR3 sequence reads: CASSFRAGELFF. Here the CDR3 DNA reads TGTGCCAGCAGCTTCCGGGCCGGGGAGCTGTTTTTT.

In this sample, this clone turned up a few times. The CDR3 here is CAWSVLGVQTGANVLTF. CDR3 DNA: TGTGCCTGGAGTGTACTCGGAGTCCAGACTGGGGCCAACGTCCTGACTTTC. V and J are TRBV30 and TRBJ2-6; D is unresolved. Trimming took off 0 bases at V and 2 bases at J, with 14 bases between the two ends. The CDR3 sequence is 17 residues long. The germline CDR1 and CDR2 sequences are GTSNPN and SVGIG (reference sequence).

V is TRBV4-2 and J is TRBJ2-3, with 9 bases matching TRBD2. The V gene's germline CDR1 is LGHNA and CDR2 YNFKEQ. V trimming: 4 bases; J trimming: 8 bases; junction bases outside the gene matches: 7. The CDR3 has 14 residues. This CDR3 is CASSLAGAGGTQYF. CDR3 DNA: TGTGCCAGCAGCCTAGCGGGAGCCGGGGGTACGCAGTATTTT.

The chain joins TRBV15 to TRBJ2-5; TRBD2 aligns across 8 bases. Germline CDR1 and CDR2: LNHNV and YYDKDF (reference sequence). This CDR3 spans 14 amino acids. V shed 1 base, J shed 5 bases, and the junction held 3 bases outside the gene matches. CDR3 amino acids: CATSRAASGETQYF. DNA of the CDR3: TGTGCCACCAGCAGAGCGGCTAGCGGGGAGACCCAGTACTTC.

V gene TRBV28 combines with J gene TRBJ2-7; no reliable D call. CDR1 is MDHEN and CDR2 is SYDVKM in the germline V gene. Trimming left V 5 bases short and J 3 bases short, with 17 bases between. The CDR3 is 15 amino acids. The CDR3 coding sequence is TGTGCCAGCAGTCCTTACAACCCCGCTTTCTACGAGCAGTACTTC. Amino acids: CASSPYNPAFYEQYF.

The chain carries TRBV4-1 and TRBJ1-5; TRBD1 aligns across 7 bases. This CDR3 region has 15 residues. Germline V gene lookup returns CDR1 MGHRA and CDR2 YSYEKL. V was clipped by 4 bases and J by 3 bases; unmatched bases: 6. The CDR3 bases are TGCGCCAGCAGCCCCCGGGACAGCCTCAATCAGCCCCAGCATTTT. This sequence encodes CASSPRDSLNQPQHF.

J is TRBJ2-2 and V is TRBV10-3; 7 bases align to TRBD2. V trimming: 4 bases; J trimming: 4 bases; junction bases outside the gene matches: 9. The germline gives CDR1 ENHRY, CDR2 SYGVKD. The length of the CDR3 is 16 residues. The chain's CDR3 is CAISVSGGATTGELFF. The CDR3 nucleotides read TGTGCCATCAGTGTCTCGGGGGGTGCAACCACCGGGGAGCTGTTTTTT.

This clone appeared a single time. This chain joins TRBV6-6 and TRBJ2-2; D call uncertain. The V and J ends lost 0 bases and 6 bases respectively, with 11 bases between them. The CDR3 is made up of 15 amino acids. Germline CDR1 is MNHNY and CDR2 is SVGAGI (reference sequence). This chain's CDR3 is CASSYSRGSPGELFF. The CDR3 bases are TGTGCCAGCAGTTACTCACGAGGTTCACCCGGGGAGCTGTTTTTT.

The V and J genes are TRBV4-3 and TRBJ1-2; the D is unclear. Trimming took 4 bases from V and 6 from J, leaving 12 bases between them. CDR3 length equals 13 residues. Germline loops: CDR1 LGHNA, CDR2 YSLEER. CDR3 sequence reads: CASSLGGTDGYTF. DNA of the CDR3: TGCGCCAGCAGCCTAGGAGGCACGGATGGCTACACCTTC.